This passage covers 27 T cell receptor beta chains from one sample sequenced in a study of cytotoxic CD8 clonotypes in ibrutinib-treated CLL. Sequencing was performed with immunoSEQ multiplex PCR; in TCRdb, only in-frame clones are kept and a portion is missing. The table shows 200,000 to 250,000 clones, with under 80% occurring only once. The sequenced sample was PBMCs, obtained after 24 months of ibrutinib treatment. Receptors originate from a human donor with chronic lymphocytic leukemia.

V usage is TRBV6-5 and J usage is TRBJ1-1; D not certain. In germline, CDR1 is MNHEY, CDR2 SVGAGI. Trimming shortened V by 7 bases and J by 3 bases, and 12 bases separated the two germline ends. The CDR3 consists of 13 residues. The CDR3 DNA follows: TGTGCCAGCAACCAGGACGTGTACACTGAAGCTTTCTTT. Translating it yields CASNQDVYTEAFF.

The chain couples TRBV30 to TRBJ1-4, with D possibly TRBD1 on 6 matching bases. V shed 0 bases and J shed 2 bases, with 7 bases lying between them. This CDR3 is 14 amino acids long. The V gene's germline CDR1 is GTSNPN and CDR2 SVGIG (reference sequence). This CDR3 is CAWSVGQTNEKLFF. In DNA, the CDR3 is TGTGCCTGGAGTGTAGGACAGACTAATGAAAAACTGTTTTTT. The full variable domain, with the rest looked up from reference TRBV30 and TRBJ1-4, is SQTIHQWPATLVQPVGSPLSLECTVEGTSNPNLYWYRQAAGRGLQLLFYSVGIGQISSEVPQNLSASRPQDRQFILSSKKLLLSDSGFYLCAWSVGQTNEKLFFGSGTQLSVL.

The V call is TRBV27, the J call TRBJ2-3; D possibly corresponds to TRBD1 (5 bases). Germline lookup yields CDR1 MNHEY and CDR2 SMNVEV (reference sequence). V was shortened by 2 bases and J by 4 bases, with 10 bases between the two germline ends. CDR3 length equals 14 residues. The CDR3 sequence is CASSLRQGADTQYF. CDR3 DNA: TGTGCCAGCAGTTTAAGGCAGGGTGCAGATACGCAGTATTTT.

The sample holds one count of this clone. J is TRBJ2-1 and V is TRBV13; the match to TRBD2 covers 9 bases. Germline V gene lookup returns CDR1 PRHDT and CDR2 FYEKMQ (reference sequence). The ends lost 4 bases at V and 4 bases at J; junction bases unmatched: 8. There are 16 residues in the CDR3. The CDR3 nucleotides read TGTGCCAGCAGCTCCCCCCGGCTAGCGGGATACAATGAGCAGTTCTTC. Amino acid sequence: CASSSPRLAGYNEQFF.

The V gene is TRBV9, the J gene TRBJ2-7, with D possibly being TRBD2 (5 bases). Per the germline V gene, CDR1 is SGDLS and CDR2 is YYNGEE. The CDR3 runs to 14 residues. V was shortened by 3 bases and J by 4 bases, with 14 bases between the two germline ends. Here the CDR3 reads CASSESTGRYEQYF. The CDR3 DNA reads TGTGCCAGCAGCGAGTCCACGGGAAGGTACGAGCAGTACTTC.

CDR3 DNA: TGTGCCAGCAGTGCTAATGGAGGGATCACTGAAGCTTTCTTT. It specifies CASSANGGITEAFF. The rearrangement joins TRBV2 to TRBJ1-1; D is undetermined. V was pared by 4 bases and J by 4 bases, with 13 bases between. Looked up from germline, CDR1 is SNHLY and CDR2 is FYNNEI. The CDR3 is made up of 14 amino acids.

V gene TRBV28 combines with J gene TRBJ2-1, with a tentative D call TRBD2 (5 bases). Trimming took 5 bases from V and 3 from J, leaving 11 bases between them. CDR1 MDHEN and CDR2 SYDVKM come from the germline V gene. The CDR3 is 14 amino acids. CDR3 in amino acids: CASSPGVFYNEQFF. DNA of the CDR3: TGTGCCAGCAGTCCCGGGGTATTCTACAATGAGCAGTTCTTC.

This sequence joins TRBV30 and TRBJ1-1, with D perhaps TRBD1 (6 bases). Germline CDR1 and CDR2: GTSNPN and SVGIG (reference sequence). The CDR3 is 15 residues long. Trimming cost V 3 bases and J 0 bases, with 14 bases left between them. Here the CDR3 reads CAWRDPQGLNTEAFF. Here the CDR3 DNA reads TGTGCCTGGAGGGACCCTCAGGGGCTGAACACTGAAGCTTTCTTT.

The chain combines TRBV11-2 with TRBJ2-7; weak D call: TRBD2 (7 bases). The CDR3 consists of 19 residues. The V gene lost 0 bases and the J gene lost 2 bases, with 23 bases spanning the gap. Germline loops: CDR1 SGHAT, CDR2 FQNNGV. The CDR3 bases are TGTGCCAGCAGCTTAGATTGGGGGGGGCCCATGAGCGGGCCCTACGAGCAGTACTTC. Protein sequence: CASSLDWGGPMSGPYEQYF.

The chain has TRBV7-6 and TRBJ2-1; TRBD1 is a possible D gene (6 bases). V gave up 4 bases and J gave up 5 bases, with 12 bases separating them. This CDR3 is built from 14 residues. CDR1 is SGHVS and CDR2 is FNYEAQ in the germline V gene. The CDR3 loop reads CASSSPRQDNEQFF. DNA for the CDR3: TGTGCCAGCAGCTCCCCGCGACAGGACAATGAGCAGTTCTTC.

The chain combines TRBV5-1 with TRBJ2-1; TRBD2 is a possible D gene (6 bases). V lost 2 bases and J 4 bases, leaving 19 bases between the germline ends. Looked up from germline, CDR1 is SGHRS and CDR2 is YFSETQ. The CDR3 has 17 amino acids. In DNA form, the CDR3 reads TGCGCCAGCAGCTTAAGCGGCCCGGGGGAAAGATACAATGAGCAGTTCTTC. Amino acids: CASSLSGPGERYNEQFF.

V usage is TRBV6-8 and J usage is TRBJ1-2; TRBD1 agrees at 8 bases. The V segment lost 10 bases and the J segment 2 bases; nucleotides outside the gene matches: 6. This CDR3 spans 13 amino acids. Germline lookup yields CDR1 MNHGY and CDR2 SAAAGT. The DNA of the CDR3 is TGTGCCAAAGCTCGGACAGGGAACTATGGCTACACCTTC. As protein: CAKARTGNYGYTF.

The V and J genes are TRBV5-1 and TRBJ2-1, with unresolved D. The length of the CDR3 is 12 residues. The germline V gene encodes CDR1 SGHRS and CDR2 YFSETQ. The V gene lost 0 bases and the J gene lost 7 bases, with 5 bases spanning the gap. This CDR3 reads CASSLAGNEQFF. CDR3 sequence (DNA): TGCGCCAGCAGCTTGGCGGGTAATGAGCAGTTCTTC.

This clone has only a few counts. V and J are TRBV7-6 and TRBJ2-5; D tentatively fits TRBD1 or TRBD2 (6 bases each). Germline V gene sequence: CDR1 SGHVS, CDR2 FNYEAQ. CDR3 length equals 12 residues. Trimming cost V 7 bases and J 7 bases, with 13 bases left between them. The CDR3: CASNRDFGTQYF. CDR3 nucleotide sequence: TGTGCCAGCAACAGGGACTTCGGGACCCAGTACTTC.

This clone was detected only a few times. V gene TRBV7-9 combines with J gene TRBJ2-2; D is perhaps TRBD2 (5 bases). The V gene's germline CDR1 is SEHNR and CDR2 FQNEAQ (reference sequence). The CDR3 extends over 14 amino acids. The V and J ends lost 3 bases and 7 bases respectively, with 12 bases between them. The CDR3, as DNA: TGTGCCAGCAGCTTGCTGGCGGGCCACGGGGAGCTGTTTTTT. Protein: CASSLLAGHGELFF.

The chain recombines TRBV28 with TRBJ2-7; 11 bases map to TRBD1. V dropped 6 bases and J dropped 3; count of bases not matched to a gene: 7. This CDR3 has 15 amino acids. Germline assignment: CDR1 MDHEN and CDR2 SYDVKM. The CDR3 sequence: CASRQPGQGGYEQYF. CDR3 DNA: TGTGCCAGCAGACAGCCGGGACAGGGGGGCTACGAGCAGTACTTC.

This clone was seen a handful of times. The chain links TRBV5-6 to TRBJ2-3, with D unclear. Trimming stripped 1 base from V and 4 bases from J, with 1 base between. This CDR3 has 11 residues. Germline CDR1 SGHDT, CDR2 YYEEEE. The CDR3 bases are TGTGCCAGCAGCTTGTCAGATACGCAGTATTTT. This translates into CASSLSDTQYF.

To note about this clone: Other DNA sequences of this sample code for an identical CDR3. The chain employs TRBV11-3 and TRBJ2-6; no reliable D call. The V gene lost 3 bases and the J gene lost 4 bases, with 4 bases spanning the gap. Germline lookup yields CDR1 SGHNT and CDR2 YENEEA. The CDR3 extends over 13 amino acids. CDR3 bases: TGTGCCAGCAGCTTGTCGGGGGCCAACGTCCTGACTTTC. Residues: CASSLSGANVLTF.

The chain employs TRBV5-6 and TRBJ2-3; no clear D gene. The CDR3 covers 13 residues. Germline V lookup: CDR1 SGHDT, CDR2 YYEEEE. V was pared by 5 bases and J by 10 bases, with 17 bases between. The CDR3 DNA reads TGTGCCAGCAGTTCATACACAGCGACCCCGCAGTATTTT. Translation: CASSSYTATPQYF.

The V and J genes are TRBV9 and TRBJ1-3; 7 bases are shared with TRBD1. The CDR3 is 18 residues long. V shed 0 bases and J 0 bases; nucleotides not matched to a gene: 9. The germline CDR1 and CDR2 sequences are SGDLS and YYNGEE. The CDR3 sequence: CASSVGPGGTSSGNTIYF. The DNA of the CDR3 is TGTGCCAGCAGCGTAGGCCCAGGGGGAACAAGCTCTGGAAACACCATATATTTT.

This chain links TRBV2 with TRBJ2-2, with 9 bases identical to TRBD2. The germline V gene encodes CDR1 SNHLY and CDR2 FYNNEI. CDR3 size: 16 residues. J gave up 7 bases and V 7 bases, and 13 bases lay outside the gene matches. Here the CDR3 reads CASKIDIAGDDGELFF. The CDR3 nucleotides are TGTGCCAGCAAAATCGATATAGCGGGAGACGACGGGGAGCTGTTTTTT. The full variable domain, with the rest looked up from reference TRBV2 and TRBJ2-2, is EPEVTQTPSHQVTQMGQEVILRCVPISNHLYFYWYRQILGQKVEFLVSFYNNEISEKSEIFDDQFSVERPDGSNFTLKIRSTKLEDSAMYFCASKIDIAGDDGELFFGEGSRLTVL.

In its sample, this clone was seen a few times. This chain joins TRBV27 and TRBJ2-6; D gene unclear. Trimming took 4 bases from V and 1 from J, leaving 8 bases between them. Looked up from germline, CDR1 is MNHEY and CDR2 is SMNVEV (reference sequence). The CDR3 contains 15 residues. The DNA of the CDR3 is TGTGCCAGCAGTTCGTGGGGATCTGGGGCCAACGTCCTGACTTTC. This encodes CASSSWGSGANVLTF.

This clone was seen a handful of times. This chain connects TRBV7-9 to TRBJ1-5, with D unresolved. Germline CDR1 SEHNR, CDR2 FQNEAQ (reference sequence). Trimming pared 5 bases from V and 7 bases from J, leaving 9 bases between. This CDR3 spans 12 amino acids. The chain's CDR3 is CASSLMDQPQHF. In DNA, the CDR3 is TGTGCCAGCAGCCTCATGGACCAGCCCCAGCATTTT.

The J gene is TRBJ2-2, the V gene TRBV5-4; D call uncertain. CDR1 is SGHNT and CDR2 is YYREEE in the germline V gene (reference sequence). V dropped 1 base and J dropped 0 bases, with 10 bases sitting between them. The CDR3 sequence is 16 residues long. CDR3 DNA: TGTGCCAGCAGCTTGACACGTCAGTCGAACACCGGGGAGCTGTTTTTT. This sequence encodes CASSLTRQSNTGELFF.

The chain links TRBV7-2 to TRBJ2-5; D is unresolved. Germline CDR1 is SGHTA and CDR2 is FQGNSA. Trimming removed 4 bases from V and 4 bases from J, with 4 bases in between. This CDR3 has 11 residues. The CDR3 DNA sequence: TGTGCCAGCAGCTCTTTAGAGACCCAGTACTTC. Its protein is CASSSLETQYF.

The genes are TRBV7-9 and TRBJ2-1; tentatively, D is TRBD1 (5 bases). Looked up from germline, CDR1 is SEHNR and CDR2 is FQNEAQ (reference sequence). This CDR3 region has 15 residues. Trimming cost V 5 bases and J 4 bases, with 15 bases left between them. The CDR3, as DNA: TGTGCCAGCAGCCACAGGAGTTTATCTTACAATGAGCAGTTCTTC. Translation: CASSHRSLSYNEQFF.

This clone was seen more than once but under ten times. This same CDR3 is encoded by further DNA sequences in the sample. This sequence joins TRBV20-1 and TRBJ1-4; D not certain. Germline values: CDR1 DFQATT, CDR2 SNEGSKA (reference sequence). This CDR3 is 11 amino acids long. Trimming pared 5 bases from V and 5 bases from J, leaving 6 bases between. As DNA, the CDR3 is TGCAGTGCTCCGGCAAATGAAAAACTGTTTTTT. Its translation: CSAPANEKLFF.